This T cell receptor beta chain comes out of a study of human T cells and chemical hapten exposure. Germline-derived CDR1 and CDR2 are MNHNY and SVGAGI (reference sequence). The CDR3 length is 15 residues. J gave up 5 bases and V 6 bases, and 7 bases lay outside the gene matches. Time point noted: patch test 2, 6 weeks after DPC sensitization. The treatment denotes: therapeutic diphenylcyclopropenone sensitization with weekly scalp DPC. Authors' processing steps: Samples ranged from roughly 23,224 to 690,600 TCRs, with a median of around 100,000. TCRdb itself ran the RACE reads through MiXCR, one entry per CDR3 protein. V and J calls and clone size were set by TCRdb, not the authors. The sample has nearly 85,000 distinct CDR3 sequences, around 10% seen once.

The TCR sequence derives from a man aged 18 to 30 with alopecia areata. Some clones in this sample may be carry-over from other donors' samples. Source: whole blood, taken in connection with sensitization to the hapten diphenylcyclopropenone (DPC). The chain recombines TRBV6-6 with TRBJ1-4, with 9 bases matching TRBD1. CDR3 nucleotide sequence: TGTGCCAGCAGCCTCACCGGGACAGGGAATGAAAAACTGTTTTTT. Its translation is CASSLTGTGNEKLFF.